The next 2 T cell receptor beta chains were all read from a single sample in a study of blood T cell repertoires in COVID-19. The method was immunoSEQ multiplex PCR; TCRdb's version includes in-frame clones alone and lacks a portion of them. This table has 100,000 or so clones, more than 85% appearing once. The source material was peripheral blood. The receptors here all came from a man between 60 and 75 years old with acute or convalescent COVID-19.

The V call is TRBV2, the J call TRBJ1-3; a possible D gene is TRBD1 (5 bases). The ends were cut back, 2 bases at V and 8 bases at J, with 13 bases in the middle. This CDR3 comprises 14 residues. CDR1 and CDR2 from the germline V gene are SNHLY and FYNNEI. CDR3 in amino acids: CASSERPLGDTIYF. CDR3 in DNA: TGTGCCAGCAGTGAACGCCCTTTAGGGGACACCATATATTTT.

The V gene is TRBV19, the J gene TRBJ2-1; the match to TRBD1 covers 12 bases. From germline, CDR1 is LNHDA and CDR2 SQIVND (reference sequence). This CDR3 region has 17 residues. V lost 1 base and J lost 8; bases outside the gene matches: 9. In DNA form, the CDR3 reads TGTGCCAGTAGTATAGGAGGGACAGGGGGCGATTTTGATGAGCAGTTCTTC. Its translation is CASSIGGTGGDFDEQFF.